What follows are 32 T cell receptor beta chains derived from one specimen sequenced in a study of beta chain features in type 1 diabetes. The investigators reverse transcribed all of the isolated RNA, so they sequenced expressed TCRB transcripts. Sequencing was performed with immunoSEQ multiplex PCR; in TCRdb, only in-frame clones are kept and a portion is missing. Among 300,000 to 400,000 clones listed, around 9.7% were seen once. General study findings and limits: TCRB CDR3s were moderately but significantly shorter in Type 1 diabetes patients in all four CD4+ subsets.

These TCRs' antigens remain unknown. Input material: central memory CD4+ T cells from blood. These receptors all come from a man under 40 with type 1 diabetes.

This chain uses TRBV30 with TRBJ1-6; D gene unclear. The CDR3 spans 12 residues. Germline V CDR1 and CDR2: GTSNPN, SVGIG (reference sequence). V lost 1 base, J lost 9 bases, and 7 bases lay in between. CDR3 DNA sequence: TGTGCCTGGAGTGCCCGGGCTTCACCCCTCCACTTT. Translated, it gives CAWSARASPLHF. The full variable domain, its missing parts supplied by reference TRBV30 and TRBJ1-6, is SQTIHQWPATLVQPVGSPLSLECTVEGTSNPNLYWYRQAAGRGLQLLFYSVGIGQISSEVPQNLSASRPQDRQFILSSKKLLLSDSGFYLCAWSARASPLHFGNGTRLTVT.

This clone was counted between two and nine times. The V and J genes are TRBV5-4 and TRBJ1-2, with TRBD1 identical over 8 bases. The germline V gene has CDR1 SGHNT and CDR2 YYREEE (reference sequence). CDR3 length equals 14 residues. V was clipped by 0 bases and J by 2 bases; unmatched bases: 0. The CDR3 DNA reads as TGTGCCAGCAGCTTGGGACAGGGGAACTATGGCTACACCTTC. It is translated as CASSLGQGNYGYTF. Together with reference TRBV5-4 and TRBJ1-2, the CDR3 gives the full variable domain: ETGVTQSPTHLIKTRGQQVTLRCSSQSGHNTVSWYQQALGQGPQFIFQYYREEENGRGNFPPRFSGLQFPNYSSELNVNALELDDSALYLCASSLGQGNYGYTFGSGTRLTVV.

This clone was detected a few times. The rearrangement joins TRBV7-8 to TRBJ1-1; D is unclear. The CDR3 is made up of 15 amino acids. Germline CDR1 and CDR2: SGHVS and FQNEAQ. V was cut by 4 bases and J by 3 bases, with 15 bases left in between. In DNA, the CDR3 is TGTGCCAGCAGCTCCGCCGGCGTACAAGACACTGAAGCTTTCTTT. Protein: CASSSAGVQDTEAFF.

In nucleotides, the CDR3 is TGTGCCAGCAGCTTCAACGGACCGAACTATGGCTACACCTTC. This sequence encodes CASSFNGPNYGYTF. The gene calls are TRBV7-2 and TRBJ1-2; D gene unclear. The germline V gene encodes CDR1 SGHTA and CDR2 FQGNSA. The CDR3 runs 14 residues. V lost 3 bases to trimming and J lost 2 bases, with 10 bases between them.

The V and J genes are TRBV9 and TRBJ2-7, with 10 nucleotides matching TRBD1. The CDR3 runs 14 residues. Germline V gene data show CDR1 as SGDLS and CDR2 as YYNGEE. The V segment lost 3 bases and the J segment 7 bases; nucleotides outside the gene matches: 7. The CDR3 nucleotides read TGTGCCAGCAGCGCCCGGGACAGGGGAGGTGAGCAGTACTTC. Translated: CASSARDRGGEQYF.

The table lists this clone with a few counts. The chain carries TRBV18 and TRBJ1-1; D might be TRBD1 (5 bases). CDR3 length: 15 residues. Germline CDR1 is KGHSH and CDR2 is LQKENI. With 5 bases removed from V and 5 bases from J, the gap between germline ends came to 18 bases. The CDR3: CASSSTGRGWTEAFF. The CDR3 DNA reads TGTGCCAGCTCATCAACGGGCCGGGGGTGGACTGAAGCTTTCTTT.

The chain combines TRBV5-1 with TRBJ2-6; D is undetermined. CDR3 length equals 15 residues. Germline V gene lookup returns CDR1 SGHRS and CDR2 YFSETQ. The V gene lost 4 bases and the J gene lost 2 bases, with 10 bases spanning the gap. As DNA, the CDR3 is TGCGCCAGCAGCCCCCTACCTACTGGGGCCAACGTCCTGACTTTC. It is translated as CASSPLPTGANVLTF.

In this sample, this clone turned up a few times. The chain has TRBV5-4 and TRBJ2-5; 10 positions match TRBD1. Losses at the gene ends were 2 bases for V and 5 bases for J; bases not matched to a gene: 9. This CDR3 is built from 16 residues. Looked up from germline, CDR1 is SGHNT and CDR2 is YYREEE (reference sequence). CDR3 bases: TGTGCCAGCAGCTTACCCTCCGGACAGGGGGTGGAGACCCAGTACTTC. Amino acid sequence: CASSLPSGQGVETQYF.

This clone was observed a few times. The V gene is TRBV9, the J gene TRBJ2-7; the D gene is possibly TRBD1 (6 bases). Trimming stripped 3 bases from V and 0 bases from J, with 13 bases between. Per the germline V gene, CDR1 is SGDLS and CDR2 is YYNGEE. The length of the CDR3 is 15 residues. The CDR3 spells CASSAFQGHSYEQYF. The CDR3 DNA reads TGTGCCAGCAGCGCATTTCAGGGGCACTCCTACGAGCAGTACTTC.

V gene TRBV4-1 combines with J gene TRBJ1-4; the D gene is possibly TRBD1 (6 bases). The CDR3 is 18 residues long. V was trimmed by 0 bases and J by 0 bases, leaving 14 bases between them. Germline CDR1 reads MGHRA; CDR2 reads YSYEKL. Here the CDR3 DNA reads TGCGCCAGCAGCCAAGATACTACAGGGTTTGCAACTAATGAAAAACTGTTTTTT. Its protein is CASSQDTTGFATNEKLFF.

This clone showed up many times. Other DNA sequences in the same sample also yield this CDR3. The CDR3 bases are TGCGCCAGCAGCTTTCGGGAGAACACTGAAGCTTTCTTT. It encodes CASSFRENTEAFF. V is TRBV5-1 and J is TRBJ1-1, with unresolved D. Trimming left V 2 bases short and J 1 base short, with 6 bases between. Germline V gene data show CDR1 as SGHRS and CDR2 as YFSETQ. This CDR3 comprises 13 residues.

This chain uses TRBV28 with TRBJ2-5; no definite D call. The CDR3 consists of 15 residues. V shed 3 bases and J shed 5 bases, with 16 bases lying between them. CDR1 is MDHEN and CDR2 is SYDVKM in the germline V gene. CDR3 sequence: CASSLHGTTIETQYF. The CDR3 coding sequence is TGTGCCAGCAGTTTGCATGGAACAACAATCGAGACCCAGTACTTC.

This clone was observed a handful of times. The V and J genes are TRBV5-1 and TRBJ2-7; TRBD1 matches at 7 bases. CDR3 length: 13 amino acids. Germline V CDR1 and CDR2: SGHRS, YFSETQ. J gave up 2 bases and V 4 bases, and 3 bases lay outside the gene matches. The CDR3 loop is CASSTGQPYEQYF. The CDR3 nucleotides are TGCGCCAGCAGCACGGGACAGCCCTACGAGCAGTACTTC.

This clone was counted between two and nine times. This sequence joins TRBV18 and TRBJ2-2; weak D call: TRBD1 (6 bases). CDR3 length equals 14 residues. V shed 2 bases and J shed 4 bases, with 8 bases lying between them. The germline CDR1 and CDR2 sequences are KGHSH and LQKENI. CDR3 sequence: CASSPRGITGELFF. DNA of the CDR3: TGTGCCAGCTCACCAAGGGGGATCACCGGGGAGCTGTTTTTT.

The chain is built from TRBV18 and TRBJ2-7; D call uncertain. With 4 bases removed from V and 3 bases from J, the gap between germline ends came to 4 bases. This CDR3 has 11 amino acids. Per germline, CDR1 KGHSH and CDR2 LQKENI. CDR3 sequence: CASSLGYEQYF. CDR3 in DNA: TGTGCCAGCTCACTAGGCTACGAGCAGTACTTC.

This chain connects TRBV30 to TRBJ1-4; no clear D. In germline, CDR1 is GTSNPN, CDR2 SVGIG (reference sequence). The CDR3 is made up of 15 amino acids. V was trimmed by 2 bases and J by 8 bases, leaving 18 bases between them. This CDR3 is CAWSLGNTPGEKLFF. The CDR3 DNA reads TGTGCCTGGAGTCTGGGGAATACACCGGGGGAAAAACTGTTTTTT.

The chain has TRBV5-1 and TRBJ1-4; no firm D call. The V gene lost 0 bases and the J gene lost 5 bases, with 11 bases spanning the gap. The CDR3 is 15 amino acids. CDR1 is SGHRS and CDR2 is YFSETQ in the germline V gene. The CDR3: CASSLAGLFNEKLFF. The DNA for the CDR3 is TGCGCCAGCAGCTTGGCCGGGCTCTTCAATGAAAAACTGTTTTTT.

This clone was detected ten times or more. V and J are TRBV10-3 and TRBJ2-7; 7 nucleotides agree with TRBD1. This CDR3 region has 11 residues. Losses at the gene ends were 6 bases for V and 7 bases for J; bases not matched to a gene: 3. Germline loops: CDR1 ENHRY, CDR2 SYGVKD. The CDR3 DNA is TGTGCCATCAGCCAGGACAGGGAGCAGTACTTC. It specifies CAISQDREQYF.

This clone was observed a handful of times. This sample also contains other DNA sequences that code for the same CDR3. V and J are TRBV7-2 and TRBJ2-7; TRBD1 is a possible D gene (5 bases). The CDR3 has 12 amino acids. Trimming pared 1 base from V and 6 bases from J, leaving 7 bases between. Germline lookup yields CDR1 SGHTA and CDR2 FQGNSA. In DNA, the CDR3 is TGTGCCAGCAGCTTAGAGACAGTCGAGCAGTACTTC. Translated, it gives CASSLETVEQYF. Variable domain in full (rest from reference TRBV7-2 and TRBJ2-7): GAGVSQSPSNKVTEKGKDVELRCDPISGHTALYWYRQSLGQGLEFLIYFQGNSAPDKSGLPSDRFSAERTGGSVSTLTIQRTQQEDSAVYLCASSLETVEQYFGPGTRLTVT.

V gene TRBV19 combines with J gene TRBJ2-5, with D possibly TRBD2 on 5 matching bases. This CDR3 spans 13 amino acids. V was clipped by 5 bases and J by 2 bases, with 9 bases between them. Looked up from germline, CDR1 is LNHDA and CDR2 is SQIVND (reference sequence). CDR3 in amino acids: CASSPWTQETQYF. The CDR3 DNA reads TGTGCCAGTAGTCCTTGGACTCAAGAGACCCAGTACTTC.

The chain joins TRBV19 to TRBJ2-5; D is uncertain. Germline V CDR1 and CDR2: LNHDA, SQIVND (reference sequence). CDR3 length equals 13 residues. V gave up 4 bases and J gave up 0 bases, with 6 bases separating them. The CDR3 DNA reads TGTGCCAGTAGTACTCGATACCAAGAGACCCAGTACTTC. Amino acids: CASSTRYQETQYF.

A few counts support this clone. The chain employs TRBV5-1 and TRBJ2-1, with TRBD2 matching over 10 bases. CDR3 size: 16 residues. Germline CDR1 SGHRS, CDR2 YFSETQ. Trimming at V came to 2 bases and at J to 3 bases, leaving 5 bases not matched to a gene. CDR3 in DNA: TGCGCCAGCAGCTTTTCCGGGACTAGCGTCTACAATGAGCAGTTCTTC. This encodes CASSFSGTSVYNEQFF. The full variable domain, rest sourced from reference TRBV5-1 and TRBJ2-1, is KAGVTQTPRYLIKTRGQQVTLSCSPISGHRSVSWYQQTPGQGLQFLFEYFSETQRNKGNFPGRFSGRQFSNSRSEMNVSTLELGDSALYLCASSFSGTSVYNEQFFGPGTRLTVL.

The V call is TRBV7-2, the J call TRBJ2-2; 7 bases line up with TRBD2. Losses at the gene ends were 5 bases for V and 7 bases for J; bases not matched to a gene: 10. The germline V gene encodes CDR1 SGHTA and CDR2 FQGNSA. The CDR3 covers 15 residues. The CDR3 DNA reads TGTGCCAGCAGCCAACCTCTAGCGGTTCTCGGGGAGCTGTTTTTT. Residues: CASSQPLAVLGELFF.

This rearrangement joins TRBV5-1 to TRBJ2-7; D unresolved. Germline V gene data show CDR1 as SGHRS and CDR2 as YFSETQ. V gave up 1 base and J gave up 5 bases, with 16 bases separating them. The CDR3 runs to 15 residues. Here the CDR3 DNA reads TGCGCCAGCAGCTTGAACTCGGCCGGCCCTGACGAGCAGTACTTC. As protein: CASSLNSAGPDEQYF.

The chain is built from TRBV5-4 and TRBJ2-7; 9 nucleotides align to TRBD2. There are 16 residues in the CDR3. J was trimmed by 6 bases and V by 0 bases; bases with no gene match: 10. Germline CDR1 and CDR2: SGHNT and YYREEE (reference sequence). This chain's CDR3 is CASSLGEAGGHSEQYF. The CDR3, as DNA: TGTGCCAGCAGCTTGGGGGAAGCGGGGGGCCATTCCGAGCAGTACTTC.

This clone has just a few counts. The gene calls are TRBV5-6 and TRBJ2-3; TRBD1 aligns across 9 bases. The trim removed 1 base at V and 6 bases at J, leaving 6 bases unmatched. This CDR3 has 15 amino acids. In germline, CDR1 is SGHDT, CDR2 YYEEEE. CDR3 coding DNA: TGTGCCAGCAGCTTGTCACAGGGGGCTGTCGATACGCAGTATTTT. Protein sequence: CASSLSQGAVDTQYF.

This clone was detected many times. J is TRBJ1-4 and V is TRBV6-6, with TRBD1 identical over 8 bases. Germline V lookup: CDR1 MNHNY, CDR2 SVGAGI (reference sequence). The CDR3 consists of 14 residues. Germline trimming cut 2 bases from V and 8 bases from J; bases unmatched to any gene: 4. For the CDR3, the DNA is TGTGCCAGCAGTTACCAGGGGGCACGAGAAAAACTGTTTTTT. It translates to CASSYQGAREKLFF.

Points on this clone: This specimen includes other DNA sequences encoding the same CDR3. The rearrangement uses TRBV5-6 and TRBJ2-2; the match to TRBD2 covers 11 bases. The J segment lost 3 bases and the V segment lost 2 bases, leaving 3 bases of the junction unmatched. The CDR3 spans 16 residues. CDR1 is SGHDT and CDR2 is YYEEEE in the germline V gene. This CDR3 reads CASSFRTSGYTGELFF. CDR3 bases: TGTGCCAGCAGCTTTAGGACTAGCGGGTACACCGGGGAGCTGTTTTTT.

This clone was picked up a small number of times. The V and J genes are TRBV28 and TRBJ2-2; 7 bases agree with TRBD1. V was clipped by 5 bases and J by 6 bases; unmatched bases: 9. The CDR3 is 15 residues long. CDR1 is MDHEN and CDR2 is SYDVKM in the germline V gene. CDR3 coding DNA: TGTGCCAGCAGTCCGAGAGACAGGGTAGCCGGGGAGCTGTTTTTT. It specifies CASSPRDRVAGELFF. Looking up the rest from reference TRBV28 and TRBJ2-2 gives the full variable domain: DVKVTQSSRYLVKRTGEKVFLECVQDMDHENMFWYRQDPGLGLRLIYFSYDVKMKEKGDIPEGYSVSREKKERFSLILESASTNQTSMYLCASSPRDRVAGELFFGEGSRLTVL.

This clone was seen a handful of times. V gene TRBV5-6 combines with J gene TRBJ2-3; 9 nucleotides align to TRBD1. The ends lost 2 bases at V and 4 bases at J; junction bases unmatched: 8. The CDR3 spans 16 residues. Germline CDR1 reads SGHDT; CDR2 reads YYEEEE. This CDR3 reads CASSFGTGPPPDTQYF. Here the CDR3 DNA reads TGTGCCAGCAGCTTTGGGACAGGGCCCCCTCCAGATACGCAGTATTTT.

The V and J genes are TRBV11-2 and TRBJ2-2; 10 nucleotides match TRBD2. The CDR3 runs to 15 residues. J lost 1 base, V lost 4 bases, and 0 bases had no gene match. In germline, CDR1 is SGHAT, CDR2 FQNNGV. The CDR3: CASSSSGGNTGELFF. The CDR3 DNA reads TGTGCCAGCAGCTCTAGCGGGGGGAACACCGGGGAGCTGTTTTTT.

This clone was seen a few times. The chain recombines TRBV6-1 with TRBJ2-1; TRBD2 matches at 8 bases. Germline CDR1 and CDR2: MNHNS and SASEGT. There are 13 residues in the CDR3. Trimming removed 5 bases from V and 8 bases from J; junction bases left unmatched: 5. Written as DNA, the CDR3 is TGTGCCAGCAGTTCGGGACTAGTATATGAGCAGTTCTTC. Translation: CASSSGLVYEQFF.